This T cell receptor beta chain stems from a study of molecular identifiers for immune sequencing clone quantification. CDR3 length: 16 residues. The germline CDR1 and CDR2 sequences are MGHRA and YSYEKL. With respect to this clonotype: Its antigen is unidentified. The junction does not match germline at one end; this may be a read error.

Notes on the study in general: Clones that exceeded 20 RNA copies held over 99% of effector molecules, yet under 1% in naive cells.

Every naive CD8 library was made from between roughly 18,000 and 1,000,000 sorted cells with 10%, 30% or 50% RNA. MiXCR was run by TCRdb on the PCR reads, yielding one entry per CDR3 protein. The sample consists of just over 95,000 distinct CDR3 sequences, less than 25% of them appearing once. The sequence came from a human donor in good health. Some libraries in this study had Jurkat cell RNA spiked in. Specimen: naive CD8+ T cells from blood, with Jurkat cell RNA spiked in. Subset: FACS-sorted CD8+CD4-CCR7+CD45RA+ naive T cells. This chain links TRBV4-1 with TRBJ2-2, with TRBD1 matching 9 bases. The CDR3 loop is CSSSPGTGRNTGELFF. CDR3 sequence (DNA): TGCTCCAGCAGCCCCGGGACAGGGAGGAACACCGGGGAGCTGTTTTTT.